Below are 5 T cell receptor beta chains sequenced from a single sample in a study of shared clonotypes between healthy human individuals. Sequencing was performed with immunoSEQ multiplex PCR; in TCRdb, only in-frame clones are kept and a portion is missing. The sample holds around 510,000 clones, around 96% seen once. Sample: naive CD4+ T cells sorted from blood. Indicated subset: CD45RA+ positively selected. Receptors originate from a woman in her thirties in good health.

V and J are TRBV18 and TRBJ2-5; 8 bases fit TRBD2. The assigned J gene may be wrong: the sequence end matches TRBJ2-7 better. Per the germline V gene, CDR1 is KGHSH and CDR2 is LQKENI. The CDR3 spans 13 residues. CDR3 in amino acids: CASSQGLAHEQYF. The CDR3 DNA follows: TGTGCCAGCTCACAAGGACTAGCCCACGAGCAGTACTTC.

The chain is built from TRBV6-4 and TRBJ2-7; 9 positions match TRBD1. This CDR3 has 13 residues. After removal of 6 bases from V and 6 bases from J, the junction contained 6 bases not matched to a gene. The V gene's germline CDR1 is MRHNA and CDR2 SNTAGT. In DNA form, the CDR3 reads TGTGCCAGCAGCGTCGGGACAGGGCGCGAGCAGTACTTC. Encoded protein: CASSVGTGREQYF.

V is TRBV6-5 and J is TRBJ2-3; no reliable D call. This CDR3 has 15 amino acids. The V gene lost 6 bases and the J gene lost 0 bases, with 13 bases spanning the gap. Germline V lookup: CDR1 MNHEY, CDR2 SVGAGI. CDR3 sequence (DNA): TGTGCCAGCAGCCGGATCACCTCTAGCACAGATACGCAGTATTTT. It is translated as CASSRITSSTDTQYF.

The chain combines TRBV28 with TRBJ2-5; possibly TRBD1 for D (5 bases). The J call could be wrong; TRBJ2-7 is a better fit for the DNA end. Per germline, CDR1 MDHEN and CDR2 SYDVKM. The CDR3 spans 13 residues. CDR3 region: CASSSGQDYEQYF. The CDR3 nucleotides are TGTGCCAGCAGTTCCGGACAAGACTACGAGCAGTACTTC.

The rearrangement uses TRBV6-1 and TRBJ2-7; D gene ambiguous. Trimming shortened V by 1 base and J by 5 bases, and 9 bases separated the two germline ends. This CDR3 comprises 13 residues. CDR1 MNHNS and CDR2 SASEGT come from the germline V gene. The CDR3 DNA sequence: TGTGCCAGCAGTGAAGGTGGATGGCACGAGCAGTACTTC. This translates into CASSEGGWHEQYF.